This T cell receptor beta chain was sequenced during a study of T cell responses to AZD1222 COVID-19 vaccine. Study-wide points: Repertoires were sampled only after the peak T cell response. Nearly half of spike-specific TCRs reportedly target unmutated variant regions.

Regarding this clone: The antigen remains undetermined.

Pooling covered second doses at about 4 or about 12 weeks. The CDR3 runs to 14 residues. Germline CDR1 SQVTM, CDR2 ANQGSEA. V trimming: 7 bases; J trimming: 4 bases; junction bases outside the gene matches: 7. TCRdb's table, derived via immunoSEQ multiplex PCR, lists solely in-frame clones and lacks some. The repertoire holds about 270,000 clones, with 94% as singletons. The TCR comes from an adult who received the AZD1222 COVID-19 vaccine. This specimen was peripheral blood, taken 28 days after the second AZD1222 dose. The chain links TRBV29-1 to TRBJ1-4; 9 bases are a match to TRBD1. The CDR3 sequence is CSALQGANNEKLFF. CDR3 in DNA: TGCAGCGCGTTACAGGGGGCTAATAATGAAAAACTGTTTTTT. Drawing the rest from reference TRBV29-1 and TRBJ1-4, the complete variable domain is SAVISQKPSRDICQRGTSLTIQCQVDSQVTMMFWYRQQPGQSLTLIATANQGSEATYESGFVIDKFPISRPNLTFSTLTVSNMSPEDSSIYLCSALQGANNEKLFFGSGTQLSVL.